This TCR beta chain is drawn from a study of T cell changes during pregnancy in multiple sclerosis. This CDR3 is built from 14 residues. Trimming left V 0 bases short and J 8 bases short, with 14 bases between. CDR1 is SGDLS, CDR2 YYNGEE, per germline. Here immunoSEQ multiplex PCR was the method, and the copy in TCRdb shows in-frame clones only, minus some. The sample includes around 40,000 clones, 89% of them seen just once. Sequenced here: CD4+ T cells from peripheral blood mononuclear cells, sampled in the first trimester of pregnancy. This chain joins TRBV9 and TRBJ1-2; D is unresolved. The source of this sequence is a female donor with multiple sclerosis, enrolled in a pregnancy study. As DNA, the CDR3 is TGTGCCAGCAGCGTAGAGGAGGGTTCGGTCGGCTACACCTTC. Translating it yields CASSVEEGSVGYTF.